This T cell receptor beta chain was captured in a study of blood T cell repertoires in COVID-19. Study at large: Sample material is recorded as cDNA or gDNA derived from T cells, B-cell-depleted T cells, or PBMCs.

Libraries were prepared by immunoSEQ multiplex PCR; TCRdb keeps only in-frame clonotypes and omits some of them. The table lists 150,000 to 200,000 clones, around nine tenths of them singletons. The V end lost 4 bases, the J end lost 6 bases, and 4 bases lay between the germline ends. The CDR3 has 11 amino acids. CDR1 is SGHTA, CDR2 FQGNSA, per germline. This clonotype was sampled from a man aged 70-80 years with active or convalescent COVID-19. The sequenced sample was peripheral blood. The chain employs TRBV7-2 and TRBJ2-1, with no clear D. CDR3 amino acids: CASSSRNEQFF. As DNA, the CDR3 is TGTGCCAGCAGCTCCCGCAATGAGCAGTTCTTC.